These 28 T cell receptor beta chains share one sample of origin, sequenced in a study of blood T cell repertoires in COVID-19 (dated by TCRdb to about 2020). Library method: the immunoSEQ multiplex PCR assay. The table comes from immuneACCESS by way of TCRdb, which keeps in-frame sequences with V and J called. Part of the clones is missing from these tables; in studies checked, under half for an unresolved V gene and the rest for unknown reasons. The sample table lists roughly 210,000 clones, 80% to 85% of them with a count of one. Roughly a tenth of the sample lies in the top ten. Sequencing was carried out using peripheral blood. The origin of the receptors is an elderly woman with COVID-19, enrolled during active disease.

The chain links TRBV27 to TRBJ2-7; D gene ambiguous. Germline loops: CDR1 MNHEY, CDR2 SMNVEV (reference sequence). The CDR3 covers 12 residues. The CDR3 here is CASSFLPVPRSV. CDR3 DNA sequence: TGTGCCAGCAGTTTTTTACCCGTCCCTAGATCCGTC.

The CDR3 reads CASSTPGQGYSAV. The CDR3 nucleotides read TGTGCCAGCAGCACCCCGGGACAGGGGTATTCGGCGGTC. The chain combines TRBV28 with TRBJ2-7; the match to TRBD1 covers 10 bases. CDR3 length: 13 residues. Per germline, CDR1 MDHEN and CDR2 SYDVKM.

The V gene is TRBV7-9, the J gene TRBJ2-7; possibly TRBD1 for D (7 bases). CDR1 is SEHNR, CDR2 FQNEAQ, per germline (reference sequence). The CDR3 is made up of 15 amino acids. V lost 5 bases to trimming and J lost 6 bases, with 20 bases between them. This chain's CDR3 is CASSRGTEGVSEQYF. For the CDR3, the DNA is TGTGCCAGCAGCCGGGGGACAGAGGGGGTTTCCGAGCAGTACTTC.

This chain uses TRBV7-9 with TRBJ1-1, with unresolved D. Germline-derived CDR1 and CDR2 are SEHNR and FQNEAQ (reference sequence). The germline V and J ends were trimmed by 2 bases and 4 bases, with 11 bases remaining between them. CDR3 length: 14 residues. CDR3 coding DNA: TGTGCCAGCAGCTTATACGAAATGAGCACTGAAGCTTTCTTT. Protein sequence: CASSLYEMSTEAFF.

This chain joins TRBV6-6 and TRBJ1-4; D perhaps matches TRBD1 (5 bases). This CDR3 has 15 residues. CDR1 and CDR2 (germline): MNHNY, SVGAGI (reference sequence). Trimming left V 1 base short and J 3 bases short, with 9 bases between. CDR3 bases: TGTGCCAGCAGTTACTTGCAGGGTTCTAATGAAAAACTGTTTTTT. This gives the protein CASSYLQGSNEKLFF.

As DNA, the CDR3 is TGTGCCAGCAGCGTAGCTGCGGGAGGGGTGGCGGATGAGCAGTTCTTC. This codes for CASSVAAGGVADEQFF. This chain connects TRBV9 to TRBJ2-1; 9 nucleotides line up with TRBD2. Looked up from germline, CDR1 is SGDLS and CDR2 is YYNGEE. After removal of 0 bases from V and 8 bases from J, the junction contained 9 bases not matched to a gene. CDR3 length equals 16 residues. Variable domain in full (rest from reference TRBV9 and TRBJ2-1): DSGVTQTPKHLITATGQRVTLRCSPRSGDLSVYWYQQSLDQGLQFLIQYYNGEERAKGNILERFSAQQFPDLHSELNLSSLELGDSALYFCASSVAAGGVADEQFFGPGTRLTVL.

This clone was found once. One junction end does not reproduce the germline sequence, and a read error may be involved. V is TRBV7-9 and J is TRBJ1-4; maybe TRBD1 (6 bases). Germline V gene sequence: CDR1 SEHNR, CDR2 FQNEAQ (reference sequence). The CDR3 spans 13 residues. CDR3 sequence (DNA): TGTGCCAGCGGCCGGGGGGCTAAAGAAAAACTGTTTTTT. Protein sequence: CASGRGAKEKLFF. The entire variable domain, with the rest obtained from reference TRBV7-9 and TRBJ1-4, is as follows: DTGVSQNPRHKITKRGQNVTFRCDPISEHNRLYWYRQTLGQGPEFLTYFQNEAQLEKSRLLSDRFSAERPKGSFSTLEIQRTEQGDSAMYLCASGRGAKEKLFFGSGTQLSVL.

A single count supports this clone. The chain is built from TRBV5-1 and TRBJ2-4; D gene uncertain. Trimming cost V 0 bases and J 3 bases, with 7 bases left between them. This CDR3 has 14 residues. Germline V gene sequence: CDR1 SGHRS, CDR2 YFSETQ. CDR3 residues: CASSLGHGKNIQYF. DNA for the CDR3: TGCGCCAGCAGCTTGGGACACGGCAAAAACATTCAGTACTTC.

The chain couples TRBV5-4 to TRBJ2-3; D gene unclear. The CDR3 totals 14 residues. V lost 1 base and J 2 bases, leaving 8 bases between the germline ends. Germline CDR1 is SGHNT and CDR2 is YYREEE (reference sequence). The CDR3 nucleotides are TGTGCCAGCAGCTTGAGAGACATCACAGATACGCAGTATTTT. Translation: CASSLRDITDTQYF.

This chain connects TRBV28 to TRBJ2-2, with TRBD2 matching 7 bases. J gave up 0 bases and V 3 bases, and 1 base lay outside the gene matches. CDR1 and CDR2 (germline): MDHEN, SYDVKM. The CDR3 has 15 amino acids. The CDR3, as DNA: TGTGCCAGCAGTTTCGGGGGGACGAACACCGGGGAGCTGTTTTTT. It encodes CASSFGGTNTGELFF.

About this clone: Other DNA sequences within the sample encode an identical CDR3. The rearrangement joins TRBV18 to TRBJ1-1; D possibly corresponds to TRBD1 (5 bases). Deletions cut 0 bases from V and 7 bases from J, with 9 bases between. Germline V gene data show CDR1 as KGHSH and CDR2 as LQKENI. There are 13 residues in the CDR3. CDR3 residues: CASSPPGRIEAFF. The CDR3 DNA reads TGTGCCAGCTCACCACCGGGGCGGATTGAAGCTTTCTTT.

V and J are TRBV4-3 and TRBJ1-5, with TRBD1 as a possible D gene (6 bases). The V end lost 0 bases, the J end lost 7 bases, and 13 bases lay between the germline ends. This CDR3 is 15 amino acids long. The germline V gene has CDR1 LGHNA and CDR2 YSLEER. The DNA for the CDR3 is TGCGCCAGCAGCCAAGATAGGGGGGGCTGGCAGCCCCAGCATTTT. It yields the protein CASSQDRGGWQPQHF.

The gene calls are TRBV7-9 and TRBJ1-1; 10 bases line up with TRBD1. The V gene's germline CDR1 is SEHNR and CDR2 FQNEAQ (reference sequence). J lost 0 bases, V lost 5 bases, and 3 bases had no gene match. The length of the CDR3 is 15 residues. The CDR3 bases are TGTGCCAGCAGCCGGGGACAGGGGATGAACACTGAAGCTTTCTTT. Protein product: CASSRGQGMNTEAFF.

The chain has TRBV6-5 and TRBJ1-2, with TRBD1 matching over 7 bases. Germline CDR1 and CDR2: MNHEY and SVGAGI. J gave up 7 bases and V 0 bases, and 2 bases lay outside the gene matches. CDR3 length: 13 residues. The CDR3 is CASSYSSGGGYTF. As DNA, the CDR3 is TGTGCCAGCAGTTACTCATCAGGGGGTGGCTACACCTTC.

J is TRBJ1-5 and V is TRBV10-3; D is uncertain. CDR3 length: 12 residues. The germline V gene has CDR1 ENHRY and CDR2 SYGVKD. V was pared by 6 bases and J by 2 bases, with 5 bases between. The CDR3 loop is CAISQGNQPQHF. CDR3 in DNA: TGTGCCATCAGCCAGGGCAATCAGCCCCAGCATTTT.

The rearrangement joins TRBV2 to TRBJ1-1; no firm D call. CDR3 size: 12 residues. Germline V gene data show CDR1 as SNHLY and CDR2 as FYNNEI. Trimming stripped 3 bases from V and 4 bases from J, with 6 bases between. CDR3 DNA sequence: TGTGCCAGCAGTGACCCAGGCACTGAAGCTTTCTTT. It specifies CASSDPGTEAFF. Full variable domain (outside the CDR3, taken from reference TRBV2 and TRBJ1-1): EPEVTQTPSHQVTQMGQEVILRCVPISNHLYFYWYRQILGQKVEFLVSFYNNEISEKSEIFDDQFSVERPDGSNFTLKIRSTKLEDSAMYFCASSDPGTEAFFGQGTRLTVV.

The J gene is TRBJ1-1, the V gene TRBV6-4; 9 positions match TRBD1. The germline gives CDR1 MRHNA, CDR2 SNTAGT. The junction had 8 bases not matched to a gene; V was cut back by 7 bases and J by 8 bases. This CDR3 contains 13 residues. The CDR3 DNA follows: TGTGCCAGCAAGAATACAGGGGGCAAGGAAGCTTTCTTT. Its translation: CASKNTGGKEAFF.

The rearrangement links TRBV27 to TRBJ1-2; 8 nucleotides line up with TRBD1. The germline CDR1 and CDR2 sequences are MNHEY and SMNVEV (reference sequence). V was pared by 6 bases and J by 9 bases, with 9 bases of the junction left unmatched. The CDR3 is 13 residues long. DNA of the CDR3: TGTGCCAGCAGACAGGGGGGTCGGGAGCGCTACACCTTC. Amino acid sequence: CASRQGGRERYTF.

V is TRBV30 and J is TRBJ1-4; 9 positions agree with TRBD1. From germline, CDR1 is GTSNPN and CDR2 SVGIG (reference sequence). The CDR3 contains 16 residues. After removal of 2 bases from V and 8 bases from J, the junction contained 12 bases not matched to a gene. DNA for the CDR3: TGTGCCTGGAGTTTAGGGACAGGGAGTTTTTGGGAAAAACTGTTTTTT. This codes for CAWSLGTGSFWEKLFF.

The chain is built from TRBV18 and TRBJ1-5; 8 bases fit TRBD1. The germline V gene has CDR1 KGHSH and CDR2 LQKENI. Trimming at V came to 5 bases and at J to 2 bases, leaving 2 bases not matched to a gene. The CDR3 has 14 residues. The CDR3 DNA is TGTGCCAGCTCAGGACAGGGCGGCAATCAGCCCCAGCATTTT. Its translation is CASSGQGGNQPQHF. The full variable domain, rest sourced from reference TRBV18 and TRBJ1-5, is NAGVMQNPRHLVRRRGQEARLRCSPMKGHSHVYWYRQLPEEGLKFMVYLQKENIIDESGMPKERFSAEFPKEGPSILRIQQVVRGDSAAYFCASSGQGGNQPQHFGDGTRLSIL.

The chain links TRBV6-5 to TRBJ1-2; D not certain. CDR1 and CDR2 (germline): MNHEY, SVGAGI. V was cut by 1 base and J by 11 bases, with 8 bases left in between. CDR3 size: 11 residues. The DNA for the CDR3 is TGTGCCAGCAGTTACTTAGCGGTTTACACCTTC. Translation gives CASSYLAVYTF.

This CDR3 is CASSPSMAAPTYEQYV. In nucleotides, the CDR3 is TGTGCCAGCAGCCCATCAATGGCGGCACCGACCTACGAGCAGTACGTC. The chain couples TRBV3-1 (or the pseudogene TRBV3-2) to TRBJ2-7; D remains ambiguous. CDR1 and CDR2 from the germline V gene are LGHDT and YNNKEL (reference sequence). The CDR3 runs to 16 residues. V was clipped by 4 bases and J by 2 bases, with 18 bases between them.

This rearrangement joins TRBV5-4 to TRBJ2-2, with TRBD1 matching 8 bases. The CDR3 totals 15 residues. Germline-derived CDR1 and CDR2 are SGHNT and YYREEE (reference sequence). J gave up 7 bases and V 2 bases, and 7 bases lay outside the gene matches. The DNA of the CDR3 is TGTGCCAGCAGCTTACCGGACAGGGTAGGCGGGGAGCTGTTTTTT. It translates to CASSLPDRVGGELFF.

The chain combines TRBV20-1 with TRBJ1-2; D gene ambiguous. CDR1 is DFQATT and CDR2 is SNEGSKA in the germline V gene (reference sequence). This CDR3 contains 12 residues. Trimming pared 3 bases from V and 6 bases from J, leaving 11 bases between. CDR3 loop: CSASPEYHGYTF. The CDR3 nucleotides read TGCAGTGCTAGTCCAGAATACCATGGCTACACCTTC.

This sequence joins TRBV5-1 and TRBJ1-5; TRBD1 might be the D (6 bases). Trimming removed 4 bases at V and 3 bases at J, with 14 bases between. The germline CDR1 and CDR2 sequences are SGHRS and YFSETQ. This CDR3 has 15 residues. The CDR3 protein is CASSPQGTPNQPQHF. In nucleotides, the CDR3 is TGCGCCAGCAGCCCACAGGGAACCCCCAATCAGCCCCAGCATTTT. Full variable domain (remainder filled in from reference TRBV5-1 and TRBJ1-5): KAGVTQTPRYLIKTRGQQVTLSCSPISGHRSVSWYQQTPGQGLQFLFEYFSETQRNKGNFPGRFSGRQFSNSRSEMNVSTLELGDSALYLCASSPQGTPNQPQHFGDGTRLSIL.

The rearrangement links TRBV24-1 to TRBJ1-1, with D perhaps TRBD1 (6 bases). V dropped 4 bases and J dropped 6 bases, with 11 bases sitting between them. Germline values: CDR1 KGHDR, CDR2 SFDVKD. CDR3 length: 13 residues. CDR3 in DNA: TGTGCCACCAGTGACCCCTACAGGGCTGAAGCTTTCTTT. This encodes CATSDPYRAEAFF.

V usage is TRBV7-6 and J usage is TRBJ2-1, with D perhaps TRBD2 (5 bases). From germline, CDR1 is SGHVS and CDR2 FNYEAQ. V lost 2 bases, J lost 6 bases, and 5 bases lay in between. This CDR3 spans 12 amino acids. CDR3 DNA sequence: TGTGCCAGCAGCTTACTAGCCAATGAGCAGTTCTTC. Translated, it gives CASSLLANEQFF.

This clone turned up a few times. The chain joins TRBV7-2 to TRBJ2-7; 8 bases agree with TRBD1. From germline, CDR1 is SGHTA and CDR2 FQGNSA. After removal of 6 bases from V and 9 bases from J, the junction contained 10 bases not matched to a gene. CDR3 length: 13 residues. This CDR3 is CASSRDRGGWQYF. The CDR3 DNA is TGTGCCAGCAGTAGAGACAGGGGCGGCTGGCAGTACTTC.